This T cell receptor (beta chain) was identified in a study of blood T cell repertoires in COVID-19. In terms of age and location, participants ranged from about 18 to 95 years and lived in about two dozen US areas. The assay was immunoSEQ multiplex PCR, and TCRdb's table has in-frame clones only and misses some. The data contain about 280,000 clones, less than 85% of them singletons. What was sequenced was PBMCs or T cells enriched from blood (not recorded which). The receptor comes from a woman between 50 and 59 years old who had recovered from COVID-19.

The CDR3 loop is CASSQTESYEQYF. The CDR3 region has the DNA TGTGCCAGCTCACAAACAGAGTCCTACGAGCAGTACTTC. The rearrangement joins TRBV18 to TRBJ2-7; no definite D call. The CDR3 loop spans 13 amino acids. V lost 4 bases, J lost 1 base, and 8 bases lay in between. The germline gives CDR1 KGHSH, CDR2 LQKENI. Full variable domain (missing parts from reference TRBV18 and TRBJ2-7): NAGVMQNPRHLVRRRGQEARLRCSPMKGHSHVYWYRQLPEEGLKFMVYLQKENIIDESGMPKERFSAEFPKEGPSILRIQQVVRGDSAAYFCASSQTESYEQYFGPGTRLTVT.